The 10 T cell receptor beta chains listed next were all sequenced from one sample in a study of blood T cell repertoires in COVID-19. Sequencing was performed with immunoSEQ multiplex PCR; in TCRdb, only in-frame clones are kept and a portion is missing. The sample contains tens of thousands of clones, 81% of which appear only once. Material for sequencing was peripheral blood. The receptor set was obtained from a human donor in a cohort sampled during active COVID-19.

This sequence joins TRBV28 and TRBJ1-1, with D unclear. V was shortened by 6 bases and J by 1 base, with 12 bases between the two germline ends. The CDR3 is 14 residues long. Germline V gene data show CDR1 as MDHEN and CDR2 as SYDVKM. CDR3 DNA sequence: TGTGCCAGCAGAGGGTGGGGAGCGAACACTGAAGCTTTCTTT. It specifies CASRGWGANTEAFF.

This clone occurred once. The gene calls are TRBV19 and TRBJ1-2; 9 bases align to TRBD1. V shed 4 bases, J shed 4 bases, and the junction held 13 bases outside the gene matches. Germline CDR1 and CDR2: LNHDA and SQIVND (reference sequence). The CDR3 consists of 17 residues. The CDR3 here is CASSNDPGTGRLYGYTF. CDR3 DNA: TGTGCCAGTAGTAACGATCCTGGGACAGGGAGACTCTATGGCTACACCTTC.

V usage is TRBV2 and J usage is TRBJ2-7; D gene unclear. Germline V gene sequence: CDR1 SNHLY, CDR2 FYNNEI. V lost 2 bases to trimming and J lost 3 bases, with 8 bases between them. CDR3 length: 13 amino acids. The CDR3 DNA follows: TGTGCCAGCAGTGAAAGAGGAAGCTACGAGCAGTACTTC. This codes for CASSERGSYEQYF.

The chain joins TRBV16 to TRBJ2-5; maybe TRBD2 (6 bases). The CDR3 length is 14 residues. Germline V gives CDR1 KGHSY, CDR2 FQNENV. The V end lost 3 bases, the J end lost 5 bases, and 13 bases lay between the germline ends. The CDR3 sequence is CASSQTGSWETQYF. The CDR3 nucleotides are TGTGCCAGCAGCCAGACCGGGAGCTGGGAGACCCAGTACTTC.

This clone was seen more than once but under ten times. The V and J genes are TRBV5-1 and TRBJ1-2, with 8 bases lining up with TRBD1. The junction had 8 bases not matched to a gene; V was cut back by 4 bases and J by 3 bases. The CDR3 runs 15 residues. Germline CDR1 SGHRS, CDR2 YFSETQ. This chain's CDR3 is CASSIAQGADYGYTF. The CDR3 nucleotides read TGCGCCAGCAGCATAGCGCAGGGGGCGGACTATGGCTACACCTTC.

The rearrangement uses TRBV18 and TRBJ1-6, with 9 nucleotides matching TRBD1. Germline V gene sequence: CDR1 KGHSH, CDR2 LQKENI. The CDR3 extends over 14 amino acids. Losses at the gene ends were 7 bases for V and 7 bases for J; bases not matched to a gene: 5. CDR3 residues: CASWTGTGNSPLHF. Here the CDR3 DNA reads TGTGCCAGCTGGACCGGGACAGGGAATTCACCCCTCCACTTT.

The chain is built from TRBV7-2 and TRBJ2-1; the match to TRBD1 covers 9 bases. V shed 0 bases, J shed 4 bases, and the junction held 4 bases outside the gene matches. In germline, CDR1 is SGHTA, CDR2 FQGNSA. The CDR3 has 16 residues. DNA of the CDR3: TGTGCCAGCAGCTTAGCACAGGGGGCAGGTTACAATGAGCAGTTCTTC. Translating it yields CASSLAQGAGYNEQFF. Looking up the rest from reference TRBV7-2 and TRBJ2-1 gives the full variable domain: GAGVSQSPSNKVTEKGKDVELRCDPISGHTALYWYRQSLGQGLEFLIYFQGNSAPDKSGLPSDRFSAERTGGSVSTLTIQRTQQEDSAVYLCASSLAQGAGYNEQFFGPGTRLTVL.

The chain links TRBV10-3 to TRBJ2-7, with 7 bases matching TRBD2. In germline, CDR1 is ENHRY, CDR2 SYGVKD. V trimming: 0 bases; J trimming: 0 bases; junction bases outside the gene matches: 5. This CDR3 spans 16 amino acids. The CDR3 spells CAISESTERGSYEQYF. As DNA, the CDR3 is TGTGCCATCAGTGAGTCGACGGAGCGGGGCTCCTACGAGCAGTACTTC.

The rearrangement uses TRBV18 and TRBJ2-5; weak D call: TRBD2 (5 bases). This CDR3 comprises 13 residues. Per the germline V gene, CDR1 is KGHSH and CDR2 is LQKENI. Trimming left V 3 bases short and J 3 bases short, with 8 bases between. The CDR3 loop reads CASSPNGEETQYF. For the CDR3, the DNA is TGTGCCAGCTCACCGAACGGGGAAGAGACCCAGTACTTC.

The chain employs TRBV24-1 and TRBJ2-1, with 7 bases fitting TRBD1. Germline CDR1 and CDR2: KGHDR and SFDVKD. The CDR3 covers 13 residues. Losses at the gene ends were 10 bases for V and 3 bases for J; bases not matched to a gene: 5. CDR3 bases: TGTGCCACAGGGGGCCCGGTCTACAATGAGCAGTTCTTC. Its protein is CATGGPVYNEQFF.